This record concerns one T cell receptor (beta chain) sequence. From germline, CDR1 is SGHTA and CDR2 FQGNSA. V was clipped by 3 bases and J by 4 bases, with 12 bases between them. CDR3 length: 15 amino acids. This record belongs to a study of blood T cell repertoires in COVID-19. For the study at large: Acute-phase and convalescent COVID-19 samples originated in the United States, Italy and Spain. T cells, B-cell-depleted T cells, or PBMCs supplied cDNA or gDNA.

The method was immunoSEQ multiplex PCR; TCRdb's version includes in-frame clones alone and lacks a portion of them. The repertoire includes a few hundred thousand clones, more than 90% of them detected once, and around 2.6% sits in the top ten. The Seattle patients, enrolled during active infection, were followed longitudinally. The sample was peripheral blood. The sequence was obtained from a person under 35 with COVID-19, enrolled during active disease. The rearrangement joins TRBV7-2 to TRBJ2-2; possibly TRBD2 for D (6 bases). CDR3 DNA sequence: TGTGCCAGCAGCTTTATGGCGGGATTCACCGGGGAGCTGTTTTTT. This translates into CASSFMAGFTGELFF. The full variable domain, completed using reference TRBV7-2 and TRBJ2-2, is GAGVSQSPSNKVTEKGKDVELRCDPISGHTALYWYRQSLGQGLEFLIYFQGNSAPDKSGLPSDRFSAERTGGSVSTLTIQRTQQEDSAVYLCASSFMAGFTGELFFGEGSRLTVL.